A selection of T cell receptor beta chains follows, all from one sample in a study of T cell repertoires in cytomegalovirus infection. TCRdb fed the reads into MiXCR, producing one record per CDR3 protein. The repertoire has fewer than 700,000 distinct CDR3 sequences, approximately 25% of them found once; the top ten carry 8%. Sequencing was carried out using CD8+ T cells from PBMCs. The receptors were sampled from a human donor in good health (CMV status not recorded). Some clones in this sample may be carry-over from other donors' samples. CDR3s include the opening cysteine and the closing phenylalanine or tryptophan. A D gene is named only where the DNA matches it firmly. Rows may omit the clone size; those that give it use once, few, many or a size class.

cdr3_nt	cdr3_aa	clone_size	j_call	v_call	d_call
TGTGCCAGCAAGGCGGGTTTGAACACTGAAGCTTTCTTT	CASKAGLNTEAFF	few	TRBJ1-1	TRBV6-5	.
TGCAACGTTGAAGGGGAGACCCAGTACTTC	CNVEGETQYF	.	TRBJ2-5	TRBV29-1	.
TGTGCCACCAGCAGGGTAGCGGGAGAGGTGCAGTACTTC	CATSRVAGEVQYF	.	TRBJ2-7	TRBV15	TRBD2
TGTGCCATCAGTGAGTCAGGGTCAGCTTTCGCTGAAGCTTTCTTT	CAISESGSAFAEAFF	.	TRBJ1-1	TRBV10-3	.
TGTGCCAGTAGTGATCTTAAGATCCCCTACAATGAGCAGTTCTTC	CASSDLKIPYNEQFF	few	TRBJ2-1	TRBV19	.
TGCGCCAGCAGCCAGGAGTCCGGGGGGGACCAGGGGGCTTTCTTT	CASSQESGGDQGAFF	.	TRBJ1-1	TRBV4-3	.
TGTGCCAGCAGCTTAAACCATTGGACAGTATCCAGCTCTGGGGCCAACGTCCTGACTTTC	CASSLNHWTVSSSGANVLTF	many	TRBJ2-6	TRBV7-2	.
TGTGCCAGCAGCTTAATCGAAGGACGACTAAGCTCCTACAATGAGCAGTTCTTC	CASSLIEGRLSSYNEQFF	many	TRBJ2-1	TRBV7-9	.
TGTGCCAGCAGCTTAGTTTTATCCGCCCAAGAGACCCAGTACTTC	CASSLVLSAQETQYF	.	TRBJ2-5	TRBV7-8	.
TGTGCCAGCAGTGTCCGACTAGCCTCCGGCACAGATACGCAGTATTTT	CASSVRLASGTDTQYF	few	TRBJ2-3	TRBV27	TRBD2
TGTGCCACCAGCGGGACCAGACAGGGCTCCGGGGAGCTGTTTTTT	CATSGTRQGSGELFF	.	TRBJ2-2	TRBV15	TRBD1
TGCGCCAGCAGCTTGGGACAGGGGGCTCCCAACTTCTACGAGCAGTACTTC	CASSLGQGAPNFYEQYF	.	TRBJ2-7	TRBV5-1	TRBD1
TGCAGCTTTACAGGGGAGTACCAAGAGACCCAGTACTTC	CSFTGEYQETQYF	few	TRBJ2-5	TRBV29-1	TRBD1
TGTGCCAGCAGTGGGGACAGGGGGCCAATCACCGGGGAGCTGTTTTTT	CASSGDRGPITGELFF	.	TRBJ2-2	TRBV28	TRBD1
TGTGCCAGCAGTAGGACAGAATACAATGAGCAGTTCTTC	CASSRTEYNEQFF	.	TRBJ2-1	TRBV6-4	.
TGTGCCAGCATTTGGGGGGGGAACACTGAAGCTTTCTTT	CASIWGGNTEAFF	few	TRBJ1-1	TRBV7-9	.
TGTGCCAGTAGTATAGACCCGACAGGATCGAACACCGGGGAGCTGTTTTTT	CASSIDPTGSNTGELFF	few	TRBJ2-2	TRBV19	.
TGTGCCAGCACACGCGGGACATGGACCCCTGAGCAGTTCTTC	CASTRGTWTPEQFF	many	TRBJ2-1	TRBV7-9	.
TGTGCCAGCAGCTCTTACCCCGTAGGGACCATGAACACTGAAGCTTTCTTT	CASSSYPVGTMNTEAFF	few	TRBJ1-1	TRBV7-9	.
TGTGCCAGCATCGAAAGAGGAAGGTATGCTTTCTTT	CASIERGRYAFF	.	TRBJ1-1	TRBV2	.
TGCGCCAGCAGTGTCGACTGGGGCTACACCTTC	CASSVDWGYTF	few	TRBJ1-2	TRBV10-2	.
TGTACCAGCAGGAGGGAAGGACACATCAATCAGCCCCAGCATTTT	CTSRREGHINQPQHF	.	TRBJ1-5	TRBV28	.
TGTGCCAGCAGTTTTTCCCCCGATTTACTAGCGGGGGAGATAGATACGCAGTATTTT	CASSFSPDLLAGEIDTQYF	.	TRBJ2-3	TRBV12-3/TRBV12-4	TRBD2
TGCAGTGCCCCCGGGACGGAGGGCTTATACGAGCAGTACTTC	CSAPGTEGLYEQYF	.	TRBJ2-7	TRBV20-1	.
TGTGCCAGCAGGCCGCCCGGACAGGGTACCTACAATGAGCAGTTCTTC	CASRPPGQGTYNEQFF	few	TRBJ2-1	TRBV5-4	TRBD1
TGTGCCAGCAGGGAAGCGGCACAGGGGGCGGATGAGCAGTTCTTC	CASREAAQGADEQFF	.	TRBJ2-1	TRBV28	TRBD1
TGTGCCAGCAACCGAGCGGGAGGGGAGCTGTTTTTT	CASNRAGGELFF	many	TRBJ2-2	TRBV6-1	TRBD2
TGTGCCAGCAGCTTGTTCGGGTATCTAGCGGGGGGCAACGCGAACACCGGGGAGCTGTTTTTT	CASSLFGYLAGGNANTGELFF	few	TRBJ2-2	TRBV5-6	TRBD2
TGTGCCAGCAGCAGGACTAGCGGGGAATTAGATACGCAGTATTTT	CASSRTSGELDTQYF	few	TRBJ2-3	TRBV7-9	TRBD2
TGTGCCAGCAGCATTCCAGGGGGTTCTCAGCCCCAGCATTTT	CASSIPGGSQPQHF	many	TRBJ1-5	TRBV7-2	TRBD1
TGTGCCAGCAGTTTTCTTTGGGATGGGAGTTACGAGCAGTACTTC	CASSFLWDGSYEQYF	.	TRBJ2-7	TRBV27	.
TGTGCCAGCAGCACCGCGGGACCCCGGGATACGCAGTATTTT	CASSTAGPRDTQYF	few	TRBJ2-3	TRBV5-6	.
TGTGCCAGCAGTCACAGGGGGCGGGACACTGAAGCTTTCTTT	CASSHRGRDTEAFF	many	TRBJ1-1	TRBV25-1	TRBD1
TGTGCCAGCAGCGATCTACCCCTGAACACCGGGGAGCTGTTTTTT	CASSDLPLNTGELFF	.	TRBJ2-2	TRBV11-1	.
TGTGCCAGCAGCCAAGTTACGGGGGCCTCCTACAATGAGCAGTTCTTC	CASSQVTGASYNEQFF	.	TRBJ2-1	TRBV14	.
TGTGCCAGCAGTTCACCGGGACAGGGGTATGTTGAGCAGTTCTTC	CASSSPGQGYVEQFF	.	TRBJ2-1	TRBV27	TRBD1
TGCGCCAGCAGCCAGGAGATGAGTGCGGTTAGTGAGCAGTTCTTC	CASSQEMSAVSEQFF	many	TRBJ2-1	TRBV4-1	.
TGTGCCAGCAGTTCCCCCTTCATGACCCACCACACTGAAGCTTTCTTT	CASSSPFMTHHTEAFF	many	TRBJ1-1	TRBV28	.
TGCAGTGCTAGAGATGGTCAGCGGGGGATTGGAGAGACCCAGTACTTC	CSARDGQRGIGETQYF	.	TRBJ2-5	TRBV20-1	TRBD2
TGTGCCAGCAGTTTAGCACAGTCGCTAGACCAAGAGACCCAGTACTTC	CASSLAQSLDQETQYF	few	TRBJ2-5	TRBV28	.